What follows is one T cell receptor (beta chain) and its context. This specimen belongs to a study of blood T cell repertoires in COVID-19. In the study overall: Sample material is recorded as cDNA or gDNA derived from T cells, B-cell-depleted T cells, or PBMCs.

The CDR3 covers 14 residues. Germline lookup yields CDR1 SGHDT and CDR2 YYEEEE. V lost 1 base, J lost 4 bases, and 11 bases lay in between. Libraries were prepared by immunoSEQ multiplex PCR; TCRdb keeps only in-frame clonotypes and omits some of them. This table has some 110,000 clones, 75% to 90% appearing once. Seattle participants joined during active infection and were tracked over time. The material sequenced was peripheral blood. The rearrangement links TRBV5-6 to TRBJ2-5; TRBD2 is a possible D gene (6 bases). The receptor comes from a woman of 80 years or more with COVID-19, enrolled during active disease. The CDR3 DNA reads TGTGCCAGCAGCTTGTCGGCGGGAATAGAGACCCAGTACTTC. As protein: CASSLSAGIETQYF.